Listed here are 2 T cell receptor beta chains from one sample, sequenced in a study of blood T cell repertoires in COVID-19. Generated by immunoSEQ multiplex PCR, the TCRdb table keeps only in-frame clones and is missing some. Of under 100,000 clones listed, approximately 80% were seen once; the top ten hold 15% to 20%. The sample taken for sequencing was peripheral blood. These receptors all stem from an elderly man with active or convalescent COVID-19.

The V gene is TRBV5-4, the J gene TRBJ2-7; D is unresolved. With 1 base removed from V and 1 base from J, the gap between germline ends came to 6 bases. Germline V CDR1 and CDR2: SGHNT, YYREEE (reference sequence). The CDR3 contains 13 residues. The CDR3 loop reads CASSLYGSYEQYV. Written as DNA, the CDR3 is TGTGCCAGCAGCTTGTACGGGTCCTACGAGCAGTACGTC.

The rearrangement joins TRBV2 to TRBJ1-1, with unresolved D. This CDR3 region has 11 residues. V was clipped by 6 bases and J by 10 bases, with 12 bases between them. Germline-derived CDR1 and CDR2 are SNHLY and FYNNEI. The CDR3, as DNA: TGTGCCAGCAGGACAAGTATAGGAGCTTTCTTT. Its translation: CASRTSIGAFF.